Listed here are 3 T cell receptor beta chains from one sample, sequenced in a study of T cell responses to AZD1222 COVID-19 vaccine. Repertoires were generated with immunoSEQ multiplex PCR, while TCRdb's copy carries only in-frame clones and drops some. Of 170,000 or so clones detected, 90% appear once; the ten largest clones hold about 2.6%. This specimen consisted of peripheral blood, obtained on day 0 of AZD1222 vaccination. The receptors were gathered from an adult in good health.

The rearrangement links TRBV4-3 to TRBJ2-2; no firm D call. Trimming pared 0 bases from V and 1 base from J, leaving 3 bases between. Germline V gives CDR1 LGHNA, CDR2 YSLEER. The CDR3 totals 14 residues. CDR3 amino acids: CASSQEGNTGELFF. The CDR3 DNA reads TGCGCCAGCAGCCAAGAAGGGAACACCGGGGAGCTGTTTTTT.

The chain combines TRBV9 with TRBJ2-7; 11 nucleotides align to TRBD2. CDR1 and CDR2 (germline): SGDLS, YYNGEE. The V and J ends lost 1 base and 5 bases, in that order; junction bases with no gene match: 11. This CDR3 is 17 amino acids long. CDR3 loop: CASSVTTSGALSDEQYF. CDR3 in DNA: TGTGCCAGCAGCGTAACGACTAGCGGGGCCCTCTCGGACGAGCAGTACTTC. The complete variable domain, with remaining parts taken from reference TRBV9 and TRBJ2-7, reads DSGVTQTPKHLITATGQRVTLRCSPRSGDLSVYWYQQSLDQGLQFLIQYYNGEERAKGNILERFSAQQFPDLHSELNLSSLELGDSALYFCASSVTTSGALSDEQYFGPGTRLTVT.

Only one count was recorded for this clone. The genes are TRBV4-3 and TRBJ1-4; D ambiguous. Trimming pared 0 bases from V and 13 bases from J, leaving 12 bases between. CDR1 and CDR2 from the germline V gene are LGHNA and YSLEER. The CDR3 has 13 residues. This chain's CDR3 is CASSQDMGGGLFF. The CDR3 region has the DNA TGCGCCAGCAGCCAAGACATGGGAGGAGGACTGTTTTTT.